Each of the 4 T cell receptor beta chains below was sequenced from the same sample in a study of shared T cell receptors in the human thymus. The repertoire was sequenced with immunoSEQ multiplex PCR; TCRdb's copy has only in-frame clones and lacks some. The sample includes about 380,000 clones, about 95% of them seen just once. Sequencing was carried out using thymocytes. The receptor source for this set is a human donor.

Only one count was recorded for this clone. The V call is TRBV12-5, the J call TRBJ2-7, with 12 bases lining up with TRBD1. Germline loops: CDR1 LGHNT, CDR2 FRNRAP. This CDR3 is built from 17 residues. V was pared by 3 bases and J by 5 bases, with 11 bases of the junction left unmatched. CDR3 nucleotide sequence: TGTGCTAGTGGTTTCGCCCCGGTGGGACAGGGGGCCCACGAGCAGTACTTC. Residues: CASGFAPVGQGAHEQYF.

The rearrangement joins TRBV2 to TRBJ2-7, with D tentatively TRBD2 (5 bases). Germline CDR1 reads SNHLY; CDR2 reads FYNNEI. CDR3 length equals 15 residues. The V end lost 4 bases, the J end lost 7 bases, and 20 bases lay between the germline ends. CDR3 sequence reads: CASSASPRRRLEQYF. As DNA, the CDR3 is TGTGCCAGCAGTGCATCCCCGAGGAGGAGGTTGGAGCAGTACTTC.

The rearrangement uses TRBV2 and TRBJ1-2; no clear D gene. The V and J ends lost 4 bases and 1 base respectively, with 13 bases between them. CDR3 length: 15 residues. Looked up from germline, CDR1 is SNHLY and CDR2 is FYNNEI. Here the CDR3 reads CASSGSGVGNYGYTF. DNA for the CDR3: TGTGCCAGCAGTGGTAGCGGGGTGGGTAACTATGGCTACACCTTC.

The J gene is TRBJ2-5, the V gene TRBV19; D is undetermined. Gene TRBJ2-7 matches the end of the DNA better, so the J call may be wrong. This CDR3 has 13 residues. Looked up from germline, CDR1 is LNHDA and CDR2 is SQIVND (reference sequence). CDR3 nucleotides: TGTGCCAGTAGTATCGGCAGAAATTACGAGCAGTACTTC. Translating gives CASSIGRNYEQYF.